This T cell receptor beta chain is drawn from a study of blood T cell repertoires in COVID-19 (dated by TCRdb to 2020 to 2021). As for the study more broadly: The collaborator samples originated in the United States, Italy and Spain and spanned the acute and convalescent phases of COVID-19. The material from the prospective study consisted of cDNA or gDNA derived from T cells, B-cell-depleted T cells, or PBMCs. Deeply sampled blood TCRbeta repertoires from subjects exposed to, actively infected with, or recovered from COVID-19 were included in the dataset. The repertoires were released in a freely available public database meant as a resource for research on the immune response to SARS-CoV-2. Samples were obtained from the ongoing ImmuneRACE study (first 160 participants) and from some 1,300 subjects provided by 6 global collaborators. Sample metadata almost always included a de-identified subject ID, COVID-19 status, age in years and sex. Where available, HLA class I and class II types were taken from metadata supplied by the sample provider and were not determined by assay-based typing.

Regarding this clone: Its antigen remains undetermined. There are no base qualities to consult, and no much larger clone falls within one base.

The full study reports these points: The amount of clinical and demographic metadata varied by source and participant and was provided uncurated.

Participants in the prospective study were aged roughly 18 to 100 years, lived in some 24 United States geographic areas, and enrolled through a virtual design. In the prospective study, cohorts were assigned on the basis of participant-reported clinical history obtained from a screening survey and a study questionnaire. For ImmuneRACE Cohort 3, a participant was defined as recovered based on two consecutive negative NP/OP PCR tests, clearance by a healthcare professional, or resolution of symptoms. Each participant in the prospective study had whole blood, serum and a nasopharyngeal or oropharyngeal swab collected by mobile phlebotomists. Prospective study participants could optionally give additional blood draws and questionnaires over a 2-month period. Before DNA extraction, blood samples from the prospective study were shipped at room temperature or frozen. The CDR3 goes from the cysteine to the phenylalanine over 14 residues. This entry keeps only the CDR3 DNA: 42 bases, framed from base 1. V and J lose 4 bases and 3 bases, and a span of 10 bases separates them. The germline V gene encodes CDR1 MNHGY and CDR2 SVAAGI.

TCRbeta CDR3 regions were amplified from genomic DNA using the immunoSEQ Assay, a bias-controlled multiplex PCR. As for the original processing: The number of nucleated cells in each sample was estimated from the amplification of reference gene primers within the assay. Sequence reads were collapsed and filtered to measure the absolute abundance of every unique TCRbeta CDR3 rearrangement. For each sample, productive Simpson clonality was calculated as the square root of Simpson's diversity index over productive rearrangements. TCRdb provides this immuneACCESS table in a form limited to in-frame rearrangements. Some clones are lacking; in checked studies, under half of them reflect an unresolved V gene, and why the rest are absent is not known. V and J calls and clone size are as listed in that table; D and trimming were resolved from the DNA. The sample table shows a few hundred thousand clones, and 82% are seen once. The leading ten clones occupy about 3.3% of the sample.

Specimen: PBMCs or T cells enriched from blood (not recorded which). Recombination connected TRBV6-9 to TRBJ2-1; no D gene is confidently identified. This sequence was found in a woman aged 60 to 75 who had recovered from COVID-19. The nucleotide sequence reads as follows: TGTGCCAGCAGTTCGATGGCAAACTACAATGAGCAGTTCTTC. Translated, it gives CASSSMANYNEQFF.